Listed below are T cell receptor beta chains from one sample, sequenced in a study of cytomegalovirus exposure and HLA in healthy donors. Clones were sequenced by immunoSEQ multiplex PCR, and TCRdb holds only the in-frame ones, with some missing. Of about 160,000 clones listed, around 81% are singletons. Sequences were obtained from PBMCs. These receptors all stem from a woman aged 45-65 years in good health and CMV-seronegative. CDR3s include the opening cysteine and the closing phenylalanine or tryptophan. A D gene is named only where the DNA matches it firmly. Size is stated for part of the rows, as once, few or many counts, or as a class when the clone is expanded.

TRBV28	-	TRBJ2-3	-	TGTGCCAGCAGTTTATCTGCAGGGGGGAATACGCAGTATTTT	CASSLSAGGNTQYF
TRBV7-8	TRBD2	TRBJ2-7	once	TGTGCCAGCAGCTTAGAACTAGCGGGGGGGCCCTACGAGCAGTACTTC	CASSLELAGGPYEQYF
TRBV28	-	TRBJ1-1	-	TGTGCCAGCAGTTTTCTCGGGACTGAAGCTTTCTTT	CASSFLGTEAFF
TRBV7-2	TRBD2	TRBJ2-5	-	TGTGCCAGCACCCTAAGGGCTAGCGGGAGTGAGACCCAGTACTTC	CASTLRASGSETQYF
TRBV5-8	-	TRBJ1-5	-	TGTGCCAGCCGGAGGGCCAATCAGCCCCAGCATTTT	CASRRANQPQHF
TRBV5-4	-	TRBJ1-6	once	TGTGCCAGCAGCCCGGACACTCAGAGCTCCTATAATTCACCCCTCCACTTT	CASSPDTQSSYNSPLHF
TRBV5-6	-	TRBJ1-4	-	TGTGCCAGCAGCTTAATAGCAACTAATGAAAAACTGTTTTTT	CASSLIATNEKLFF
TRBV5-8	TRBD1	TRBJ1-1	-	TGTGCCAGCAGCACACGGGACAGCATGAACACTGAAGCTTTCTTT	CASSTRDSMNTEAFF
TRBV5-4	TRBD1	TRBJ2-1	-	TGTGCCAGCAGCTTAGGGACAGGCGCCTACAATGAGCAGTTCTTC	CASSLGTGAYNEQFF
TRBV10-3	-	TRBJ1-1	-	TGTGCCATCAGTGAGTGGGGGGACACTGAAGCTTTCTTT	CAISEWGDTEAFF
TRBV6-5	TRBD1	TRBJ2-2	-	TGCGCCAGCAGTCAAGACAGGGCCGAGACCGGGGAGCTGTTTTTT	CASSQDRAETGELFF
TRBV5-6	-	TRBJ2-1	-	TGTGCCAGCAGCCAACCCCCGGTAGACAATGAGCAGTTCTTC	CASSQPPVDNEQFF
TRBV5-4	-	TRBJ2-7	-	TGTGCCAGCAGCTTGGCAAGTGGGGGAGCGGGCGAGCAGTACTTC	CASSLASGGAGEQYF
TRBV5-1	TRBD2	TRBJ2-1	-	TGCGCCAGCAGCTCCGAGCGGGGCTCCTACAATGAGCAGTTCTTC	CASSSERGSYNEQFF
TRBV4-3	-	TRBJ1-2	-	TGCGCCAGCAGCCAAGGGGTATCAGGGGAGCTAGGCTACACCTTC	CASSQGVSGELGYTF
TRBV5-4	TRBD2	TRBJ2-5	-	TGTGCCAGCAGCTTGGGCAGCGGGGAAAAAGAGACCCAGTACTTC	CASSLGSGEKETQYF
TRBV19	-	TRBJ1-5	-	TGTGCCATCCCGAATCAGCCCCAGCATTTT	CAIPNQPQHF
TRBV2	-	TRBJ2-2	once	TGTGCCACCGCTGGCCTGAACACCGGGGAGCTGTTTTTT	CATAGLNTGELFF
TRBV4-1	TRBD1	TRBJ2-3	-	TGCGCCAGCAGCCGAGGACAGGGGTTCATAGATACGCAGTATTTT	CASSRGQGFIDTQYF
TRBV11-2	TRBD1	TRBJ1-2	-	TGTGCCAGCAGCTTAGGAAAGGGGGCAAGAGGCTACACCTTC	CASSLGKGARGYTF
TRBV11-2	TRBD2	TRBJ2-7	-	TGTGCCAGCAGCTTAGTAGCTAGCGGTGTGTACGAGCAGTACTTC	CASSLVASGVYEQYF
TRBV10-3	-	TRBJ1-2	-	TGTGCCTCCTGCGAGGGTTTTGGGAACTATGGCTACACCTTC	CASCEGFGNYGYTF
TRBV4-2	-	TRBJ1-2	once	TGTGCCAGCAGCCAAGGGCTGTCTAACTATGGCTACACCTTC	CASSQGLSNYGYTF
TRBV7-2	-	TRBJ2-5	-	TGTGCCAGCAGCCCCCAACCGGCGAGGATAGAGACCCAGTACTTC	CASSPQPARIETQYF
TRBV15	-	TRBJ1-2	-	TGTGCCACCAGCAGAGACCCAGCCGCAGGGCCTGGCTACACCTTC	CATSRDPAAGPGYTF
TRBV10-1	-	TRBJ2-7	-	TGCGCCAGCAGTGAAAAGGGTGGAGGTGTGAGCTCCTACGAGCAGTACTTC	CASSEKGGGVSSYEQYF
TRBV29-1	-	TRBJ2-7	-	TGCAGCGTGGAAAAACCAGGTTCGTACGAGCAGTACTTC	CSVEKPGSYEQYF
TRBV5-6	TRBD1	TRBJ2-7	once	TGTGCCAGCAGCTTAGGACAGGCCATCTACGAGCAGTACTTC	CASSLGQAIYEQYF
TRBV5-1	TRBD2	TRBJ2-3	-	TGCGCCAGCAGCTTGGGTCGCGGGAGCCCAGATACGCAGTATTTT	CASSLGRGSPDTQYF
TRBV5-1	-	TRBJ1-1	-	TGCGCCAGCAGCCCGAGTGAGGGGGACACTGAAGCTTTCTTT	CASSPSEGDTEAFF
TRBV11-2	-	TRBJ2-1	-	TGTGCCAGCAGCCAGGCTCCGGGAGTTATAGATGAGCAGTTCTTC	CASSQAPGVIDEQFF
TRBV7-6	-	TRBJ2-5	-	TGTGCCAGCAGCTGGGACTGGCAAGAGACCCAGTACTTC	CASSWDWQETQYF
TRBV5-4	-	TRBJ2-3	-	TGTGCCAGCAGCTTGGAGTCGGCAGATACGCAGTATTTT	CASSLESADTQYF
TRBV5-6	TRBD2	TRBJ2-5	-	TGTGCCAGCGGTACCTCGAGTAGCGGGCTATACTTC	CASGTSSSGLYF
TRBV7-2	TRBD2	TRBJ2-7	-	TGTGCCAGCAGCTTAGTTGCGGGAGAAAGCTACGAGCAGTACTTC	CASSLVAGESYEQYF
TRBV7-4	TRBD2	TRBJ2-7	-	TGTGCCAGCAAGGGGGGGCTAGCGGGAATGTACGAGCAGTACTTC	CASKGGLAGMYEQYF
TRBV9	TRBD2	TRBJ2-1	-	TGTGCCAGCAGCCCCTACCAGAAGCGGGAGGTTCTGTTCTTC	CASSPYQKREVLFF